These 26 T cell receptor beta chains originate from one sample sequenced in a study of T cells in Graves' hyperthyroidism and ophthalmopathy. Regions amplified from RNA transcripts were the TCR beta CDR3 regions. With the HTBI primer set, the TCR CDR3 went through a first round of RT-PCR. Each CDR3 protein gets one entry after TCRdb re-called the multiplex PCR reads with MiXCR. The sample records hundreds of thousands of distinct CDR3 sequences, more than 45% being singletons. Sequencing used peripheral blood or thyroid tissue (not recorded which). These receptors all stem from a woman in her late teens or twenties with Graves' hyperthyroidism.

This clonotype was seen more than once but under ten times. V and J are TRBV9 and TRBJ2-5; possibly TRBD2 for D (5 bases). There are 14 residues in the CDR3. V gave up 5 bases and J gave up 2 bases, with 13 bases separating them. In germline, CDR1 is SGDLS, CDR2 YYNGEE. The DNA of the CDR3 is TGTGCCAGCAGTACAACGGGGATACAAGAGACCCAGTACTTC. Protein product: CASSTTGIQETQYF.

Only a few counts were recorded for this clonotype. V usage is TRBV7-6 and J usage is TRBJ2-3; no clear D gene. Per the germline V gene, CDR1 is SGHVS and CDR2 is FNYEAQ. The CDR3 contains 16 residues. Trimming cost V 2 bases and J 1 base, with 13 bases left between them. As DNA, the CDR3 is TGTGCCAGCAGCTTAATGGCTGTCGGTCGCACAGATACGCAGTATTTT. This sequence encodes CASSLMAVGRTDTQYF.

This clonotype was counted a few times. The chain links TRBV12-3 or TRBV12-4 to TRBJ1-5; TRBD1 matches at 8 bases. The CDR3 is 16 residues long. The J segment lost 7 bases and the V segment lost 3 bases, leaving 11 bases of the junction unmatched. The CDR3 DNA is TGTGCCAGCAGTTTGTCCTCAGGGGGCGCGGGGCAGCCCCAGCATTTT. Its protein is CASSLSSGGAGQPQHF.

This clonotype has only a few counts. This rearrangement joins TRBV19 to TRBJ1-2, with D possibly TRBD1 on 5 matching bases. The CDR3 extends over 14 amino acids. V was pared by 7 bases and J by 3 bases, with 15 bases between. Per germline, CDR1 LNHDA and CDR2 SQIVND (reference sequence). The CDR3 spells CASMSAGYDYGYTF. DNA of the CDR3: TGTGCCAGTATGTCTGCAGGGTACGACTATGGCTACACCTTC.

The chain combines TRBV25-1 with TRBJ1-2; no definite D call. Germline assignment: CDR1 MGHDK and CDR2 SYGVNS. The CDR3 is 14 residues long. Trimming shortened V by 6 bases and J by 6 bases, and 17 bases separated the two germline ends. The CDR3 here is CASSNQDGTHGYTF. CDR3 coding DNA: TGTGCCAGCAGCAACCAAGACGGAACCCATGGCTACACCTTC.

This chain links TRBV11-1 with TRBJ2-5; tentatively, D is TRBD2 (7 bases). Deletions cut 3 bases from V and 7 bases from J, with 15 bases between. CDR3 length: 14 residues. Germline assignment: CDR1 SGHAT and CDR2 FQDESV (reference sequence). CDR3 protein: CASSLRGRAGTQYF. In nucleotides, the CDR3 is TGTGCCAGCAGCTTGAGGGGGAGGGCGGGGACCCAGTACTTC.

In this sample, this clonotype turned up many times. CDR3 sequence: CATAAGGSYEQYF. The CDR3 DNA is TGTGCCACCGCGGCGGGAGGCAGCTACGAGCAGTACTTC. The chain recombines TRBV7-6 with TRBJ2-7; the match to TRBD2 covers 8 bases. V trimming: 10 bases; J trimming: 3 bases; junction bases outside the gene matches: 8. Germline CDR1 reads SGHVS; CDR2 reads FNYEAQ. The CDR3 totals 13 residues.

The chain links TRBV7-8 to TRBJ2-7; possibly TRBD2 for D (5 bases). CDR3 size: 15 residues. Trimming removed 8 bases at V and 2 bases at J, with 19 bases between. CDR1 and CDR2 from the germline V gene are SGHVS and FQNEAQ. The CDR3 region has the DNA TGTGCCAGCCAAGGAGGAGACTACCGGACCTACGAGCAGTACTTC. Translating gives CASQGGDYRTYEQYF.

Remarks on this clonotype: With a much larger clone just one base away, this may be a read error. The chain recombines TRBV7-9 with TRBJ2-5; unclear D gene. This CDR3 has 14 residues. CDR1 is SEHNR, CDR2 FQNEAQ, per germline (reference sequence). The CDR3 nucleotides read TGTGCCAGCCGCTTAAGGGCAATTGGAGAGACCCAGTACTTC. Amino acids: CASRLRAIGETQYF.

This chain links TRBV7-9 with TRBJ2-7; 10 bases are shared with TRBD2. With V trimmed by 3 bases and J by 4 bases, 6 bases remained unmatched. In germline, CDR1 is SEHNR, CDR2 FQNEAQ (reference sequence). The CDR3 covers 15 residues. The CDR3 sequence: CASSFGTSELYEQYF. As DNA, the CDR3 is TGTGCCAGCAGCTTTGGGACTAGCGAGTTATACGAGCAGTACTTC.

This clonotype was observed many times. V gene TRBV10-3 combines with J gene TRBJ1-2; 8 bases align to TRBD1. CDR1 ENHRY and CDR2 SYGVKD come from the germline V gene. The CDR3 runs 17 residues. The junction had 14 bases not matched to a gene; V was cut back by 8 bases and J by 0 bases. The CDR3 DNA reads TGTGCCATCGGGACAGGCAGGGAACGAAATCCTAACTATGGCTACACCTTC. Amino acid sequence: CAIGTGRERNPNYGYTF.

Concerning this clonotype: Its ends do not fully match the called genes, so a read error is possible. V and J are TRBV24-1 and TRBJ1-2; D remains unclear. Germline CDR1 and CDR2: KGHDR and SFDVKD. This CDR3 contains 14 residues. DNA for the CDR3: TGTGCCACCAGTGATCCACCAAGACGTGATGGCGACACCTTC. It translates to CATSDPPRRDGDTF.

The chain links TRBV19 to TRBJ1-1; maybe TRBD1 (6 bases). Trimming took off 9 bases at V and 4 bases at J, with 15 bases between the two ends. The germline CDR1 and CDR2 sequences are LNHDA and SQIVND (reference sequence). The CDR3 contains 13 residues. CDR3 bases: TGTGCCAGCGAATGGGGGGGCGGCACTGAAGCTTTCTTT. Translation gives CASEWGGGTEAFF.

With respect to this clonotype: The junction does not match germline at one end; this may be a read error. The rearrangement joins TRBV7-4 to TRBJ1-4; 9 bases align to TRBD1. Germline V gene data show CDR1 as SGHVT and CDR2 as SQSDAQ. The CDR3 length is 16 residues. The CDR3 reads CASSLDRGRTNEKLFF. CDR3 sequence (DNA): TGTGCCAGCAGTTTAGACAGGGGGAGAACTAATGAAAAACTGTTTTTT.

The CDR3 is CASSMEGGTNYGYTF. CDR3 DNA sequence: TGTGCCAGCAGCATGGAGGGGGGCACTAACTATGGCTACACCTTC. This sequence joins TRBV25-1 and TRBJ1-2, with D possibly TRBD1 on 6 matching bases. The CDR3 is 15 residues long. Germline V lookup: CDR1 MGHDK, CDR2 SYGVNS. Trimming shortened V by 6 bases and J by 0 bases, and 14 bases separated the two germline ends.

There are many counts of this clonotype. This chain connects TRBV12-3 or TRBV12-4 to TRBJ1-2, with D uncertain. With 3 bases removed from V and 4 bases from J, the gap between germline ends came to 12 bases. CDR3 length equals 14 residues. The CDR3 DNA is TGTGCCAGCAGTTTCGACTCCCGCGGCTATGGCTACACCTTC. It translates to CASSFDSRGYGYTF.

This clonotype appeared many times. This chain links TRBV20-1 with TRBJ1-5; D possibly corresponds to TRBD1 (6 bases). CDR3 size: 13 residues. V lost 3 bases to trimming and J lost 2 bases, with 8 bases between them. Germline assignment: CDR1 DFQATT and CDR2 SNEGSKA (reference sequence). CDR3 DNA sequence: TGCAGTGCTAGGGGGGGCGGCAATCAGCCCCAGCATTTT. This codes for CSARGGGNQPQHF.

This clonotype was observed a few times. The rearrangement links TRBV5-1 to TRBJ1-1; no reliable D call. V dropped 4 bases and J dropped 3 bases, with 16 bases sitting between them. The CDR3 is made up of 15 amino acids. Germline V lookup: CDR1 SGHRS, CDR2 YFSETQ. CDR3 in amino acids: CASSLEPGWYTEAFF. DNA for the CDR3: TGCGCCAGCAGCCTCGAGCCCGGATGGTACACTGAAGCTTTCTTT.

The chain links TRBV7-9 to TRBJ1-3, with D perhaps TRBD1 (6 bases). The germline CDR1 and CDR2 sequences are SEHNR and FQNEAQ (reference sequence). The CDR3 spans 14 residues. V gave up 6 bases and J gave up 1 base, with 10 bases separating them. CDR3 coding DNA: TGTGCCAGCAGGCCTACAGGGTCTGGAAACACCATATATTTT. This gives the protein CASRPTGSGNTIYF.

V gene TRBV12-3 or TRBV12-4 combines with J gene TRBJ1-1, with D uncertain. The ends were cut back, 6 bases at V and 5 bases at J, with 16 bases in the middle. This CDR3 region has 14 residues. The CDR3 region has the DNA TGTGCCAGCAGCCAAGATCTTAGAACAACTGAAGCTTTCTTT. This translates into CASSQDLRTTEAFF.

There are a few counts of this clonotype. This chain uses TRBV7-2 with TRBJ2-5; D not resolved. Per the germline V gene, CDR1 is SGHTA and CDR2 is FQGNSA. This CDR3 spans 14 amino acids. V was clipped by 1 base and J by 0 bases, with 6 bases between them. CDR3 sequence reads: CASSLGSDQETQYF. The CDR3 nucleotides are TGTGCCAGCAGCTTAGGTTCAGACCAAGAGACCCAGTACTTC.

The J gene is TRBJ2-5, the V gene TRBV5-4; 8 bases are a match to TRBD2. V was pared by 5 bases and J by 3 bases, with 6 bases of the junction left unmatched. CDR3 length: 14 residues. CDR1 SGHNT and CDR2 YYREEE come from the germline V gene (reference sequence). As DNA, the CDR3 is TGTGCCAGCAGGATAGCGGGGCGGGAAGAGACCCAGTACTTC. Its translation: CASRIAGREETQYF.

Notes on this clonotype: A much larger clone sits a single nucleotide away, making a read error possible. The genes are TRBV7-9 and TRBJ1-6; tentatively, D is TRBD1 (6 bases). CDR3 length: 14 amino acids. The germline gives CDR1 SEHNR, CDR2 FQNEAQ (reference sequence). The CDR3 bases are TGTGCCAGCCGCTTTGCGGGGGCGGGAATCCCCCTCCACTTT. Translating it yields CASRFAGAGIPLHF. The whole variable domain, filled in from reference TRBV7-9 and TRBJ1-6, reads DTGVSQNPRHKITKRGQNVTFRCDPISEHNRLYWYRQTLGQGPEFLTYFQNEAQLEKSRLLSDRFSAERPKGSFSTLEIQRTEQGDSAMYLCASRFAGAGIPLHFGNGTRLTVT.

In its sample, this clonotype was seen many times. DNA for the CDR3: TGCGCCAGCAGTGACAGCTACAAAGAGACCCAGTACTTC. Protein product: CASSDSYKETQYF. The chain joins TRBV10-2 to TRBJ2-5; no clear D gene. V was shortened by 3 bases and J by 3 bases, with 8 bases between the two germline ends. This CDR3 has 13 residues. The V gene's germline CDR1 is WSHSY and CDR2 SAAADI.

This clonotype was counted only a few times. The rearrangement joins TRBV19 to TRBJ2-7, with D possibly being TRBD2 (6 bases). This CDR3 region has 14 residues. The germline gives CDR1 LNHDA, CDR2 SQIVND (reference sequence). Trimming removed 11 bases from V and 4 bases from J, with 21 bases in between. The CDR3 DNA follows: TGTGCCTCCACCCCTCGGGACTGGAAATACGAGCAGTACTTC. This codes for CASTPRDWKYEQYF.

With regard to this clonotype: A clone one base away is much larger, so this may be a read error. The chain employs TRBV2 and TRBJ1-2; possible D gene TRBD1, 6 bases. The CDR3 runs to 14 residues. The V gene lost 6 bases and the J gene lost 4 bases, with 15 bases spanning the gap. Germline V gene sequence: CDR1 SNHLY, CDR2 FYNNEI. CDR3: CASRGGGQSYGYTF. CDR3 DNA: TGTGCCAGCAGGGGCGGAGGACAGTCCTATGGCTACACCTTC.